The 31 T cell receptor beta chains in this list originate from one sample, sequenced in a study of blood T cell repertoires in COVID-19. Sequencing used immunoSEQ multiplex PCR; TCRdb keeps in-frame clones, though not all of them. The sample has 250,000 to 300,000 clones; roughly 90% are singletons. The sequencing sample was made of peripheral blood. The source is a woman aged 55-69 years with acute or convalescent COVID-19.

This chain links TRBV19 with TRBJ1-2, with D maybe TRBD1 (6 bases). V was trimmed by 6 bases and J by 4 bases, leaving 12 bases between them. Germline V CDR1 and CDR2: LNHDA, SQIVND (reference sequence). This CDR3 contains 13 residues. Here the CDR3 reads CASSAQGTYGYTF. The CDR3 nucleotides read TGTGCCAGTAGCGCACAGGGTACCTATGGCTACACCTTC.

The chain is built from TRBV28 and TRBJ1-2; 10 bases line up with TRBD1. Germline V CDR1 and CDR2: MDHEN, SYDVKM. The CDR3 has 12 residues. After removal of 10 bases from V and 4 bases from J, the junction contained 3 bases not matched to a gene. The CDR3 loop is CAIRDRGYGYTF. CDR3 DNA sequence: TGTGCCATCAGGGACAGGGGCTATGGCTACACCTTC.

This chain connects TRBV6-6 to TRBJ1-1; tentatively, D is TRBD1 (6 bases). Germline V CDR1 and CDR2: MNHNY, SVGAGI (reference sequence). V shed 3 bases and J shed 0 bases, with 14 bases lying between them. The CDR3 sequence is 16 residues long. In DNA form, the CDR3 reads TGTGCCAGCAGTTATGACAGGCGACCTATGAACACTGAAGCTTTCTTT. This sequence encodes CASSYDRRPMNTEAFF.

The genes are TRBV18 and TRBJ2-7; maybe TRBD2 (5 bases). The V end lost 4 bases, the J end lost 5 bases, and 18 bases lay between the germline ends. The CDR3 is 15 amino acids. Per the germline V gene, CDR1 is KGHSH and CDR2 is LQKENI. CDR3 in amino acids: CASSLYQASHNEQYF. CDR3 DNA sequence: TGTGCCAGCTCACTGTACCAGGCTAGCCACAACGAGCAGTACTTC.

V is TRBV9 and J is TRBJ2-1, with TRBD2 as a possible D gene (5 bases). The CDR3 consists of 15 residues. Per germline, CDR1 SGDLS and CDR2 YYNGEE. The ends were cut back, 0 bases at V and 2 bases at J, with 9 bases in the middle. The chain's CDR3 is CASSVVPGTYNEQFF. Here the CDR3 DNA reads TGTGCCAGCAGCGTAGTCCCCGGGACCTACAATGAGCAGTTCTTC.

This rearrangement joins TRBV6-5 to TRBJ1-2; 8 bases agree with TRBD1. The CDR3 runs to 14 residues. The junction had 4 bases not matched to a gene; V was cut back by 2 bases and J by 5 bases. Germline V gene sequence: CDR1 MNHEY, CDR2 SVGAGI. Here the CDR3 reads CASSYGQGGYGYTF. The CDR3 DNA is TGTGCCAGCAGTTACGGACAGGGTGGTTATGGCTACACCTTC.

The V gene is TRBV30, the J gene TRBJ1-3, with a tentative D call TRBD1 (6 bases). This CDR3 spans 14 amino acids. V shed 5 bases and J shed 1 base, with 12 bases lying between them. Germline V CDR1 and CDR2: GTSNPN, SVGIG (reference sequence). CDR3 loop: CAWLQGRSGNTIYF. Written as DNA, the CDR3 is TGTGCCTGGTTACAGGGAAGATCTGGAAACACCATATATTTT.

The J gene is TRBJ2-2, the V gene TRBV15; 8 positions agree with TRBD2. V dropped 1 base and J dropped 3; count of bases not matched to a gene: 4. This CDR3 spans 16 amino acids. The V gene's germline CDR1 is LNHNV and CDR2 YYDKDF (reference sequence). CDR3 loop: CATSRVVSGDTGELFF. The DNA for the CDR3 is TGTGCCACCAGCAGAGTGGTTAGCGGGGACACCGGGGAGCTGTTTTTT.

The count of this clone is one. The chain recombines TRBV9 with TRBJ1-2; 7 nucleotides match TRBD1. Germline CDR1 SGDLS, CDR2 YYNGEE. V was pared by 2 bases and J by 2 bases, with 6 bases of the junction left unmatched. The CDR3 is 15 amino acids. CDR3 region: CASSVSQQGNYGYTF. Here the CDR3 DNA reads TGTGCCAGCAGCGTCTCCCAACAGGGGAACTATGGCTACACCTTC.

As to this clone: This sample also contains other DNA sequences that code for the same CDR3. V usage is TRBV7-3 and J usage is TRBJ1-1, with D possibly being TRBD1 (6 bases). CDR1 is SGHTA and CDR2 is FQGTGA in the germline V gene. The CDR3 spans 14 residues. V lost 3 bases and J 1 base, leaving 9 bases between the germline ends. This CDR3 reads CASSLQGQNTEAFF. CDR3 coding DNA: TGTGCCAGCAGCTTGCAGGGGCAGAACACTGAAGCTTTCTTT.

The chain recombines TRBV10-3 with TRBJ2-1; the match to TRBD2 covers 8 bases. V was clipped by 4 bases and J by 6 bases; unmatched bases: 11. This CDR3 has 16 residues. Germline CDR1 reads ENHRY; CDR2 reads SYGVKD. Written as DNA, the CDR3 is TGTGCCATCAGTGTTACTAGCGGAGGCCCCACCAATGAGCAGTTCTTC. It specifies CAISVTSGGPTNEQFF.

The V call is TRBV6-5, the J call TRBJ2-1; 10 nucleotides agree with TRBD2. Germline-derived CDR1 and CDR2 are MNHEY and SVGAGI. The CDR3 sequence is 15 residues long. The trim removed 7 bases at V and 6 bases at J, leaving 9 bases unmatched. The CDR3 DNA reads TGTGCCAGCATTCCTTCTAGCGGGAGCTTCAATGAGCAGTTCTTC. Residues: CASIPSSGSFNEQFF.

This clone showed up just once. The chain joins TRBV5-1 to TRBJ1-2; perhaps TRBD1 as D (5 bases). V lost 3 bases and J 4 bases, leaving 13 bases between the germline ends. The CDR3 extends over 14 amino acids. Germline V gene lookup returns CDR1 SGHRS and CDR2 YFSETQ. CDR3 in amino acids: CASSSGEKAYGYTF. In DNA, the CDR3 is TGCGCCAGCAGCTCGGGGGAAAAGGCCTATGGCTACACCTTC.

The CDR3 DNA reads TGTGCCAGCAGTTGGTCAGGGCAATCCAATCAGCCCCAGCATTTT. Translation gives CASSWSGQSNQPQHF. The chain employs TRBV6-2 or TRBV6-3 and TRBJ1-5; D might be TRBD1 (5 bases). Germline assignment: CDR1 MNHEY and CDR2 SVGEGT. V lost 4 bases and J lost 3, with 13 bases in between. CDR3 length: 15 amino acids.

V gene TRBV19 combines with J gene TRBJ2-3; 8 bases map to TRBD2. CDR3 length: 14 amino acids. The germline V gene encodes CDR1 LNHDA and CDR2 SQIVND (reference sequence). J lost 4 bases, V lost 1 base, and 1 base had no gene match. The chain's CDR3 is CASSIAGGADTQYF. Written as DNA, the CDR3 is TGTGCCAGTAGTATAGCGGGGGGGGCAGATACGCAGTATTTT.

This chain links TRBV7-9 with TRBJ2-4; TRBD2 agrees at 9 bases. The junction had 8 bases not matched to a gene; V was cut back by 5 bases and J by 3 bases. The length of the CDR3 is 16 residues. In germline, CDR1 is SEHNR, CDR2 FQNEAQ (reference sequence). The CDR3 DNA reads TGTGCCAGCAGCCTAAGGACTAGCGAGGGCAAAAACATTCAGTACTTC. This translates into CASSLRTSEGKNIQYF. The variable domain in full, completed from reference TRBV7-9 and TRBJ2-4, reads DTGVSQNPRHKITKRGQNVTFRCDPISEHNRLYWYRQTLGQGPEFLTYFQNEAQLEKSRLLSDRFSAERPKGSFSTLEIQRTEQGDSAMYLCASSLRTSEGKNIQYFGAGTRLSVL.

V and J are TRBV6-4 and TRBJ1-5; maybe TRBD1 (6 bases). Trimming cost V 0 bases and J 0 bases, with 15 bases left between them. The V gene's germline CDR1 is MRHNA and CDR2 SNTAGT. The CDR3 sequence is 18 residues long. CDR3 residues: CASSDSSNREYSNQPQHF. Written as DNA, the CDR3 is TGTGCCAGCAGTGACTCGTCGAACAGGGAGTATAGCAATCAGCCCCAGCATTTT.

A few counts support this clone. The CDR3, as DNA: TGTGCCATCGGTCGGCCGGGGGAGGCACCCCTCCACTTT. Translation: CAIGRPGEAPLHF. This chain links TRBV10-3 with TRBJ1-6; tentatively, D is TRBD1 (5 bases). The V and J ends lost 8 bases and 11 bases respectively, with 16 bases between them. Germline V lookup: CDR1 ENHRY, CDR2 SYGVKD. The length of the CDR3 is 13 residues.

This chain joins TRBV5-1 and TRBJ1-2, with 7 positions matching TRBD1. Germline-derived CDR1 and CDR2 are SGHRS and YFSETQ. J was trimmed by 8 bases and V by 0 bases; bases with no gene match: 7. This CDR3 has 14 residues. The CDR3 coding sequence is TGCGCCAGCAGCTTGGCCGGCAGGGGGTCAGGCTACACCTTC. This codes for CASSLAGRGSGYTF.

The rearrangement links TRBV7-8 to TRBJ2-7; weak D call: TRBD2 (6 bases). The CDR3 is 14 amino acids. V was cut by 5 bases and J by 4 bases, with 15 bases left in between. Germline assignment: CDR1 SGHVS and CDR2 FQNEAQ. As DNA, the CDR3 is TGTGCCAGCAGCGAATCGGGACTCCTTTACGAGCAGTACTTC. The encoded protein is CASSESGLLYEQYF. Full variable domain (missing parts from reference TRBV7-8 and TRBJ2-7): GAGVSQSPRYKVAKRGQDVALRCDPISGHVSLFWYQQALGQGPEFLTYFQNEAQLDKSGLPSDRFFAERPEGSVSTLKIQRTQQEDSAVYLCASSESGLLYEQYFGPGTRLTVT.

V usage is TRBV12-2 and J usage is TRBJ2-1; the table's D gene call, TRBD1, was not cross checked with the DNA. TRBV12-2 is listed as a pseudogene. The CDR3 consists of 18 residues. In DNA form, the CDR3 reads TGTGCAAGTCGCTTAGCGAGCCCACAGGGTATCGCCCACAATGAGCAGTTCTTC. Its protein is CASRLASPQGIAHNEQFF.

DNA for the CDR3: TGCGCCAGCAGCCAATTTGGGACAGATGAGACCCAGTACTTC. It specifies CASSQFGTDETQYF. The chain is built from TRBV4-3 and TRBJ2-5; 7 bases match TRBD1. The junction had 5 bases not matched to a gene; V was cut back by 2 bases and J by 5 bases. The CDR3 contains 14 residues. Germline V gives CDR1 LGHNA, CDR2 YSLEER.

V and J are TRBV7-2 and TRBJ1-2; TRBD1 matches 9 bases. V shed 5 bases and J 7 bases; nucleotides not matched to a gene: 5. Germline V gene sequence: CDR1 SGHTA, CDR2 FQGNSA. This CDR3 has 13 residues. This CDR3 is CASSRDRDGGYTF. The CDR3 DNA reads TGTGCCAGCAGCCGGGACAGGGACGGTGGCTACACCTTC.

The V and J genes are TRBV18 and TRBJ1-1; 9 bases align to TRBD1. The CDR3 loop spans 17 amino acids. The V segment lost 5 bases and the J segment 0 bases; nucleotides outside the gene matches: 10. Looked up from germline, CDR1 is KGHSH and CDR2 is LQKENI. The CDR3 sequence: CASSEGTGLIMNTEAFF. In DNA, the CDR3 is TGTGCCAGCTCAGAAGGGACAGGGCTAATTATGAACACTGAAGCTTTCTTT.

The rearrangement uses TRBV19 and TRBJ2-1, with a possible D match to TRBD2 (5 bases). V shed 4 bases and J shed 1 base, with 11 bases lying between them. The CDR3 is made up of 15 amino acids. The germline CDR1 and CDR2 sequences are LNHDA and SQIVND (reference sequence). The CDR3 here is CASSTGGLSYNEQFF. The DNA for the CDR3 is TGTGCCAGTAGTACTGGCGGGTTGTCCTACAATGAGCAGTTCTTC.

The J gene is TRBJ1-4, the V gene TRBV4-3; 7 bases map to TRBD1. Germline V gene data show CDR1 as LGHNA and CDR2 as YSLEER. Trimming at V came to 4 bases and at J to 8 bases, leaving 10 bases not matched to a gene. CDR3 length equals 15 residues. This CDR3 reads CASSLQTGQTEKLFF. Here the CDR3 DNA reads TGCGCCAGCAGCCTTCAGACGGGACAGACCGAAAAACTGTTTTTT.

The table lists this clone with a few counts. The rearrangement joins TRBV10-3 to TRBJ1-5, with a tentative D call TRBD1 (6 bases). Trimming took 8 bases from V and 9 from J, leaving 17 bases between them. CDR1 is ENHRY and CDR2 is SYGVKD in the germline V gene. The CDR3 extends over 13 amino acids. The CDR3 bases are TGTGCCATCGGGGGGGCAGGGTCCCCGCCCCAGCATTTT. Amino acid sequence: CAIGGAGSPPQHF.

The chain joins TRBV29-1 to TRBJ1-2; D gene unclear. The CDR3 has 12 residues. Germline lookup yields CDR1 SQVTM and CDR2 ANQGSEA. Deletions cut 2 bases from V and 7 bases from J, with 11 bases between. The CDR3 DNA follows: TGCAGCGTTGAAACGGGTTTGAGTGGCTACACCTTC. Encoded protein: CSVETGLSGYTF.

This chain links TRBV7-2 with TRBJ2-7; 10 nucleotides line up with TRBD1. Germline-derived CDR1 and CDR2 are SGHTA and FQGNSA. V was pared by 1 base and J by 4 bases, with 7 bases of the junction left unmatched. This CDR3 contains 16 residues. CDR3 DNA sequence: TGTGCCAGCAGCTTAGGGGGACAGGGGTTGACATACGAGCAGTACTTC. It specifies CASSLGGQGLTYEQYF.

The genes are TRBV9 and TRBJ2-2; 16 bases match TRBD2. Germline-derived CDR1 and CDR2 are SGDLS and YYNGEE. The V and J ends lost 4 bases and 4 bases, in that order; junction bases with no gene match: 10. There are 19 residues in the CDR3. CDR3 sequence reads: CASSHTGTSGGAGTGELFF. The DNA of the CDR3 is TGTGCCAGCAGCCACACCGGGACTAGCGGGGGGGCTGGCACCGGGGAGCTGTTTTTT.

The chain has TRBV9 and TRBJ2-7; D possibly corresponds to TRBD2 (6 bases). V was clipped by 4 bases and J by 6 bases, with 17 bases between them. The CDR3 is 14 amino acids. CDR1 and CDR2 from the germline V gene are SGDLS and YYNGEE. In DNA form, the CDR3 reads TGTGCCAGCAGCCCGAGTGGGGTCGGGAGCGAGCAGTACTTC. It codes for CASSPSGVGSEQYF.